This entry lists 9 T cell receptor beta chains sequenced from one sample in a study of T cells after yellow fever vaccination. TCRdb redid the calling of the 5' RACE reads with MiXCR, one entry per CDR3 protein. The sample includes 150,000 or so distinct CDR3 sequences, less than 8.5% seen only once; the top ten take under 0.7%. This specimen was CD4+ T cells sorted from PBMCs, taken 10 days after the yellow fever booster vaccination. These receptors were collected from a man aged 25-45 years who received the YFV17D yellow fever vaccine.

This clonotype was detected ten times or more. The genes are TRBV7-2 and TRBJ2-4; D is unclear. Germline CDR1 is SGHTA and CDR2 is FQGNSA. V shed 1 base and J shed 0 bases, with 10 bases lying between them. The CDR3 length is 16 residues. CDR3 in amino acids: CASSLGHQLAKNIQYF. CDR3 DNA: TGTGCCAGCAGCTTAGGTCACCAGCTAGCCAAAAACATTCAGTACTTC.

This clonotype came up many times. The CDR3 DNA reads as TGTGCCAGCAGTTTAAGGCCTCCGACTAGCAAGGGCTTCTTC. Amino acids: CASSLRPPTSKGFF. The V gene is TRBV12-3 or TRBV12-4, the J gene TRBJ2-1, with TRBD2 identical over 7 bases. This CDR3 comprises 14 residues. J lost 16 bases, V lost 2 bases, and 14 bases had no gene match.

There are many counts of this clonotype. The chain couples TRBV15 to TRBJ2-7; 11 nucleotides align to TRBD2. CDR1 is LNHNV and CDR2 is YYDKDF in the germline V gene (reference sequence). V lost 5 bases to trimming and J lost 4 bases; unmatched junction nucleotides: 7. The CDR3 has 15 amino acids. DNA of the CDR3: TGTGCCACCAGCGAGGGCGGGACTAGCGGTTACGAGCAGTACTTC. It is translated as CATSEGGTSGYEQYF.

This clonotype was observed at least ten times. This chain connects TRBV29-1 to TRBJ2-7; D is tentatively TRBD1 or TRBD2 (6 bases each). The V and J ends lost 6 bases and 3 bases respectively, with 12 bases between them. In germline, CDR1 is SQVTM, CDR2 ANQGSEA. CDR3 length equals 12 residues. The CDR3 DNA reads as TGCAGCGTCGGGGGCCCTCGCTACGAGCAGTACTTC. It encodes CSVGGPRYEQYF.

This clonotype has only a few counts. The chain uses TRBV19 and TRBJ2-1; no clear D. The ends were cut back, 2 bases at V and 10 bases at J, with 12 bases in the middle. The germline gives CDR1 LNHDA, CDR2 SQIVND (reference sequence). The CDR3 runs to 13 residues. The CDR3 DNA sequence: TGTGCCAGTAGTATAACCGGAGAGGAAGAGCAGTTCTTC. This sequence encodes CASSITGEEEQFF. Drawing the rest from reference TRBV19 and TRBJ2-1, the complete variable domain is DGGITQSPKYLFRKEGQNVTLSCEQNLNHDAMYWYRQDPGQGLRLIYYSQIVNDFQKGDIAEGYSVSREKKESFPLTVTSAQKNPTAFYLCASSITGEEEQFFGPGTRLTVL.

In this sample, this clonotype turned up many times. V is TRBV12-3 or TRBV12-4 and J is TRBJ1-1, with 7 bases aligning to TRBD1. Unmatched junction bases numbered 11, after V lost 6 bases and J lost 4 bases. This CDR3 spans 15 amino acids. CDR3 sequence: CASSSRTGVVTEAFF. DNA for the CDR3: TGTGCCAGCAGCTCCCGTACAGGGGTGGTCACTGAAGCTTTCTTT.

This clonotype was observed at least ten times. The chain links TRBV24-1 to TRBJ2-5; perhaps D is TRBD1 or TRBD2 (5 bases each). Germline CDR1 and CDR2: KGHDR and SFDVKD. V was trimmed by 9 bases and J by 5 bases, leaving 24 bases between them. There are 16 residues in the CDR3. The CDR3 loop is CATQGNKRYEGETQYF. The DNA for the CDR3 is TGTGCCACCCAGGGAAATAAGCGATATGAGGGGGAGACCCAGTACTTC.

Ten or more counts support this clonotype. The V gene is TRBV5-1, the J gene TRBJ2-1; 7 bases line up with TRBD2. This CDR3 has 15 amino acids. Germline CDR1 reads SGHRS; CDR2 reads YFSETQ. V dropped 6 bases and J dropped 2; count of bases not matched to a gene: 8. The CDR3 coding sequence is TGCGCCAGCACAAGGGCACGGGAGGCCTACAATGAGCAGTTCTTC. Translating it yields CASTRAREAYNEQFF.

This clonotype occurred a few times. The chain has TRBV12-3 or TRBV12-4 and TRBJ2-3, with 8 bases fitting TRBD2. The J segment lost 1 base and the V segment lost 6 bases, leaving 6 bases of the junction unmatched. The CDR3 runs 15 residues. The CDR3 DNA reads TGTGCCAGCAGGGGAGCGGGAGCCCGCACAGATACGCAGTATTTT. Its translation: CASRGAGARTDTQYF.